This TCR beta chain was profiled in a study of T cells in Graves' hyperthyroidism and ophthalmopathy. V lost 6 bases and J lost 3, with 8 bases in between. This CDR3 is built from 12 residues. CDR1 and CDR2 from the germline V gene are SNHLY and FYNNEI. Researchers barred patients who had uncontrolled infection, other autoimmune disease, pregnancy or lactation. PBMCs stemmed from around 9.3 ml fresh peripheral blood. Amplified TCR beta CDR3 regions derived from RNA transcripts. An initial round of RT-PCR targeting the TCR CDR3 relied on the HTBI primer set. TCRdb used MiXCR to reprocess the multiplex PCR reads, holding one entry per CDR3 protein. The sample holds 350,000 to 450,000 distinct CDR3 sequences, roughly 13% seen once. This clonotype occurred many times.

The sequence came from a man over 45 with Graves' ophthalmopathy. V is TRBV2 and J is TRBJ1-2; D not certain. The sample consisted of blood. CDR3 nucleotide sequence: TGTGCCAGCAGCCGGACGGACTATGGCTACACCTTC. Encoded protein: CASSRTDYGYTF.